One and the same sample provided the 21 T cell receptor beta chains below, sequenced in a study of blood T cell repertoires in COVID-19. Using immunoSEQ multiplex PCR, the repertoire was profiled, and TCRdb retains in-frame clones only, with some absent. The sample yields roughly 150,000 clones, around 77% seen once. Sequenced input: peripheral blood. These receptor sequences come from a man between 65 and 85 years old with acute or convalescent COVID-19.

This rearrangement joins TRBV9 to TRBJ2-5; 7 nucleotides line up with TRBD1. The junction had 8 bases not matched to a gene; V was cut back by 5 bases and J by 1 base. This CDR3 comprises 15 residues. Germline CDR1 SGDLS, CDR2 YYNGEE. The CDR3 spells CASSTTPGGQETQYF. CDR3 nucleotides: TGTGCCAGCAGTACGACCCCAGGGGGCCAAGAGACCCAGTACTTC.

The gene calls are TRBV10-3 and TRBJ2-3; D is perhaps TRBD2 (7 bases). The CDR3 is made up of 19 amino acids. The germline CDR1 and CDR2 sequences are ENHRY and SYGVKD. Trimming pared 4 bases from V and 4 bases from J, leaving 27 bases between. DNA for the CDR3: TGTGCCATCAGTGGAGGATTGGGCGGGGGCCTCCCTGGCTCAGATACGCAGTATTTT. Translated: CAISGGLGGGLPGSDTQYF.

The chain combines TRBV30 with TRBJ2-5, with D hard to call. V was cut by 1 base and J by 1 base, with 10 bases left in between. CDR3 size: 14 residues. The germline V gene encodes CDR1 GTSNPN and CDR2 SVGIG (reference sequence). CDR3 nucleotides: TGTGCCTGGAGTGCCATACTCCTCCAAGAGACCCAGTACTTC. It yields the protein CAWSAILLQETQYF.

There are a few counts of this clone. The rearrangement joins TRBV29-1 to TRBJ1-3, with 7 bases fitting TRBD1. The CDR3 is made up of 11 amino acids. Germline V gene lookup returns CDR1 SQVTM and CDR2 ANQGSEA. The ends lost 7 bases at V and 7 bases at J; junction bases unmatched: 4. CDR3 residues: CSAGTENTIYF. The CDR3 DNA sequence: TGCAGCGCCGGGACAGAGAACACCATATATTTT.

This rearrangement joins TRBV9 to TRBJ1-3; D uncertain. V was shortened by 0 bases and J by 2 bases, with 12 bases between the two germline ends. CDR1 SGDLS and CDR2 YYNGEE come from the germline V gene. The CDR3 is 16 residues long. CDR3 DNA: TGTGCCAGCAGCGTAGCGTCCGGGGAGGCTGGAAACACCATATATTTT. As protein: CASSVASGEAGNTIYF.

The chain joins TRBV5-1 to TRBJ2-5, with 12 bases lining up with TRBD2. The CDR3 contains 18 residues. V lost 0 bases, J lost 7 bases, and 13 bases stayed unmatched. Germline V gene sequence: CDR1 SGHRS, CDR2 YFSETQ. The CDR3 DNA sequence: TGCGCCAGCAGCTTGGCCGGGGCTAGCGGGGGGGCCAGGGCGACCCAGTACTTC. This encodes CASSLAGASGGARATQYF.

As for this clone: The same CDR3 is also encoded by other DNA sequences in this sample. V gene TRBV6-4 combines with J gene TRBJ2-1; 11 bases align to TRBD2. CDR3 size: 15 residues. Losses at the gene ends were 6 bases for V and 4 bases for J; bases not matched to a gene: 5. Looked up from germline, CDR1 is MRHNA and CDR2 is SNTAGT. The CDR3: CASSGTSGSYNEQFF. The DNA of the CDR3 is TGTGCCAGCAGCGGGACTAGCGGAAGTTACAATGAGCAGTTCTTC.

This clone has just a few counts. This chain connects TRBV11-3 to TRBJ2-1, with D possibly matching TRBD2 (7 bases). The CDR3 is made up of 18 amino acids. The germline V gene has CDR1 SGHNT and CDR2 YENEEA. Deletions cut 0 bases from V and 7 bases from J, with 22 bases between. The CDR3 region has the DNA TGTGCCAGCAGCTTAGATCGTTTCTTATCGGGGGGCGGGAATGAGCAGTTCTTC. This encodes CASSLDRFLSGGGNEQFF. Using reference TRBV11-3 and TRBJ2-1 for the parts outside the CDR3, the full variable domain is EAGVVQSPRYKIIEKKQPVAFWCNPISGHNTLYWYLQNLGQGPELLIRYENEEAVDDSQLPKDRFSAERLKGVDSTLKIQPAELGDSAVYLCASSLDRFLSGGGNEQFFGPGTRLTVL.

This rearrangement joins TRBV30 to TRBJ2-7; 10 nucleotides agree with TRBD1. Germline V gene lookup returns CDR1 GTSNPN and CDR2 SVGIG (reference sequence). V was clipped by 4 bases and J by 2 bases; unmatched bases: 5. The length of the CDR3 is 14 residues. As DNA, the CDR3 is TGTGCCTGGACCGGGGACAGGGGAGCCTACGAGCAGTACTTC. The encoded protein is CAWTGDRGAYEQYF.

This clone appeared once. The gene calls are TRBV24-1 and TRBJ2-2; 8 nucleotides match TRBD1. The J segment lost 5 bases and the V segment lost 9 bases, leaving 13 bases of the junction unmatched. The CDR3 consists of 16 residues. The germline V gene has CDR1 KGHDR and CDR2 SFDVKD. The CDR3 coding sequence is TGTGCCACCTTGAGGGACAGGCTCGCTTTGACCGGGGAGCTGTTTTTT. Residues: CATLRDRLALTGELFF.

The rearrangement joins TRBV7-9 to TRBJ1-4; D is perhaps TRBD1 (6 bases). Per germline, CDR1 SEHNR and CDR2 FQNEAQ (reference sequence). The CDR3 runs to 15 residues. Trimming cost V 2 bases and J 3 bases, with 10 bases left between them. CDR3 region: CASSLRTAPNEKLFF. The CDR3 region has the DNA TGTGCCAGCAGCTTAAGGACAGCTCCTAATGAAAAACTGTTTTTT.

The chain employs TRBV29-1 and TRBJ2-3, with 8 bases fitting TRBD2. Germline CDR1 and CDR2: SQVTM and ANQGSEA. The CDR3 totals 15 residues. J was trimmed by 0 bases and V by 5 bases; bases with no gene match: 7. The CDR3 loop is CSVKRAGGSTDTQYF. CDR3 coding DNA: TGCAGCGTTAAGAGGGCGGGGGGAAGCACAGATACGCAGTATTTT.

The chain recombines TRBV1 with TRBJ1-3. TRBV1 is marked as a pseudogene. This CDR3 has 14 residues. The CDR3 here is CTPRTVVSGNTIYF. As DNA, the CDR3 is TGCACCCCGCGTACGGTCGTTTCTGGAAACACCATATATTTT.

The chain couples TRBV5-1 to TRBJ1-2; 11 positions match TRBD1. V trimming: 0 bases; J trimming: 6 bases; junction bases outside the gene matches: 4. The CDR3 totals 15 residues. Germline-derived CDR1 and CDR2 are SGHRS and YFSETQ. CDR3 DNA: TGCGCCAGCAGCTTGGAGGAGGGACAGGGGGATGGCTACACCTTC. Translating gives CASSLEEGQGDGYTF.

As concerns this clone: This specimen includes other DNA sequences encoding the same CDR3. The rearrangement links TRBV3-1 (or the pseudogene TRBV3-2) to TRBJ1-5; D is unclear. V dropped 0 bases and J dropped 4 bases, with 4 bases sitting between them. Germline assignment: CDR1 LGHDT and CDR2 YNNKEL (reference sequence). The CDR3 extends over 13 amino acids. The DNA for the CDR3 is TGTGCCAGCAGCCAAGATACTAATCAGCCCCAGCATTTT. It codes for CASSQDTNQPQHF.

V gene TRBV6-4 combines with J gene TRBJ1-1; TRBD1 is a possible D gene (5 bases). V lost 0 bases and J 8 bases, leaving 19 bases between the germline ends. This CDR3 region has 16 residues. CDR1 and CDR2 from the germline V gene are MRHNA and SNTAGT. DNA of the CDR3: TGTGCCAGCAGTGACTCGGGTCGTGGCCAGGGTCAAGAAGCTTTCTTT. It yields the protein CASSDSGRGQGQEAFF.

This clone was seen a single time. The chain employs TRBV10-1 and TRBJ2-7; 8 nucleotides match TRBD1. The CDR3 has 14 residues. Germline assignment: CDR1 WNHNN and CDR2 SYGVQD (reference sequence). V trimming: 6 bases; J trimming: 7 bases; junction bases outside the gene matches: 11. The CDR3 is CASSLGQGAREQYF. The DNA of the CDR3 is TGCGCCAGCAGCCTCGGGCAGGGGGCAAGGGAGCAGTACTTC.

The rearrangement links TRBV6-5 to TRBJ1-2; the match to TRBD1 covers 9 bases. V was clipped by 0 bases and J by 7 bases; unmatched bases: 6. Germline V gene data show CDR1 as MNHEY and CDR2 as SVGAGI. The CDR3 contains 15 residues. The CDR3 sequence is CASSYSGQGIVGYTF. As DNA, the CDR3 is TGTGCCAGCAGTTACTCCGGACAGGGGATCGTTGGCTACACCTTC.

The V call is TRBV7-9, the J call TRBJ2-7, with a weak D call TRBD2 (6 bases). Germline V gene data show CDR1 as SEHNR and CDR2 as FQNEAQ (reference sequence). The CDR3 runs 14 residues. Deletions cut 2 bases from V and 3 bases from J, with 11 bases between. The CDR3 spells CASSLQGLNYEQYF. As DNA, the CDR3 is TGTGCCAGCAGCTTACAGGGACTTAACTACGAGCAGTACTTC. Full variable domain (missing parts from reference TRBV7-9 and TRBJ2-7): DTGVSQNPRHKITKRGQNVTFRCDPISEHNRLYWYRQTLGQGPEFLTYFQNEAQLEKSRLLSDRFSAERPKGSFSTLEIQRTEQGDSAMYLCASSLQGLNYEQYFGPGTRLTVT.

Here the CDR3 DNA reads TGTGCCAGCAGCTTGATTGGCGGGGGGGCGAACAATGAGCAGTTCTTC. This encodes CASSLIGGGANNEQFF. This rearrangement joins TRBV5-6 to TRBJ2-1, with 9 bases identical to TRBD2. Germline V gene sequence: CDR1 SGHDT, CDR2 YYEEEE. J gave up 5 bases and V 1 base, and 7 bases lay outside the gene matches. The CDR3 is 16 amino acids.

This chain uses TRBV2 with TRBJ1-1; D perhaps matches TRBD1 (5 bases). CDR3 length: 15 residues. Looked up from germline, CDR1 is SNHLY and CDR2 is FYNNEI. Between the trimmed V and J ends, which lost 2 bases and 5 bases, there was a span of 15 bases. The CDR3 nucleotides are TGTGCCAGCAGTGAACAGGAGACAGCGCAAACTGAAGCTTTCTTT. This encodes CASSEQETAQTEAFF.